These T cell receptor beta chains were read from a single sample in a study of shared clonotypes between healthy human individuals. Clones were sequenced by immunoSEQ multiplex PCR, and TCRdb holds only the in-frame ones, with some missing. The sample consists of 470,000 or so clones, over 70% of them appearing once. Specimen: PBMCs. Receptors originate from a woman between 35 and 50 years old in good health. Some clones in this sample may be carry-over from other donors' samples. Each CDR3 is given with its conserved first and last residue. The D gene is left open where the match is weak. Clone size is given for some rows only: seen once, a few or many times, or a class if the clone is expanded.

cdr3_aa | cdr3_nt | v_call | clone_size | d_call | j_call
CASRWGPGEQFF | TGTGCCAGTCGGTGGGGGCCGGGGGAGCAGTTCTTC | TRBV7-9 | . | . | TRBJ2-1
CASSPGTGGTDTQYF | TGTGCCAGCAGCCCCGGGACAGGGGGTACAGATACGCAGTATTTT | TRBV6-4 | . | TRBD1 | TRBJ2-3
CASSVVGSGVQETQYF | TGTGCCAGCAGCGTAGTTGGGAGCGGGGTCCAAGAGACCCAGTACTTC | TRBV9 | . | TRBD2 | TRBJ2-5
CSVEVGTANEKLFF | TGCAGCGTTGAGGTCGGGACAGCTAATGAAAAACTGTTTTTT | TRBV29-1 | once | TRBD1 | TRBJ1-4
CASSLTDTQYF | TGTGCCAGCAGCTTAACAGATACGCAGTATTTT | TRBV7-3 | . | . | TRBJ2-3
CSARREYEQYF | TGCAGTGCTAGGCGGGAATACGAGCAGTACTTC | TRBV20-1 | . | . | TRBJ2-7
CASSHRGVGVEQFF | TGTGCCAGCAGCCATCGGGGCGTGGGAGTCGAGCAGTTCTTC | TRBV7-2 | . | . | TRBJ2-1
CASSTRDHSYNEQFF | TGTGCCAGCAGTACCCGGGACCACTCCTACAATGAGCAGTTCTTC | TRBV27 | . | . | TRBJ2-1
CASSLRDRGLYGYTF | TGTGCCAGCAGCTTAAGGGACAGGGGGCTCTATGGCTACACCTTC | TRBV5-8 | . | TRBD1 | TRBJ1-2
CASSPGQGFAEQFF | TGCGCCAGCAGCCCCGGACAGGGTTTTGCTGAGCAGTTCTTC | TRBV5-1 | . | TRBD1 | TRBJ2-1